This T cell receptor beta chain stems from a study of T cells after yellow fever vaccination. The CDR3 covers 12 residues. Germline CDR1 DFQATT, CDR2 SNEGSKA (reference sequence). V dropped 7 bases and J dropped 4; count of bases not matched to a gene: 6. Study observations and caveats: Re-detected after boosting: most primary clones, more than 95% of CD4 and about 90% of CD8.

TCRdb re-called the 5' RACE reads through MiXCR, storing one row per CDR3 protein. This sample carries under 300,000 distinct CDR3 sequences, less than 8.5% of them seen once, and the ten largest clones take about 0.9%. This clonotype was detected many times. Its target is not known. This receptor was identified in a young man who received the YFV17D yellow fever vaccine. This chain links TRBV20-1 with TRBJ1-1; 7 nucleotides line up with TRBD1. The starting material was CD4+ T cells sorted from PBMCs, obtained 15 days after the yellow fever booster vaccination. The CDR3 DNA follows: TGCAGTGAAAGGGGGCTGGGCACTGAAGCTTTCTTT. Translated, it gives CSERGLGTEAFF.